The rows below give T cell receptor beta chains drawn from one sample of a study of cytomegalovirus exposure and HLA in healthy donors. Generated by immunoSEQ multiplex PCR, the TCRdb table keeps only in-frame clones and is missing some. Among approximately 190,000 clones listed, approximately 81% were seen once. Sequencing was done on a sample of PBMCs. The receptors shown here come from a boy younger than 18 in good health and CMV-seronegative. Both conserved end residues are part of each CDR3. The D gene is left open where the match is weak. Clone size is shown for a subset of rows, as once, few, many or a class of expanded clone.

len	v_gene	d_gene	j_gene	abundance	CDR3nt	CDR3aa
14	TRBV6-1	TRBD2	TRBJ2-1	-	TGTGCCAGCAGTGTCGGGGGGGCCTCCAATGAGCAGTTCTTC	CASSVGGASNEQFF
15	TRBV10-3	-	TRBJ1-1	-	TGTGCCATCAGTGAGAATGCACAGGTTAACACTGAAGCTTTCTTT	CAISENAQVNTEAFF
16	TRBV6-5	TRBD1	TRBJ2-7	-	TGTGCCAGCAGTTATAGCCCAGACAGGGGGTTCAACGAGCAGTACTTC	CASSYSPDRGFNEQYF
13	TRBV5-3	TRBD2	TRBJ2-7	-	TGTGCCAGAAGCTTCGGCGGGAGGGGAGAGCAGTACTTC	CARSFGGRGEQYF
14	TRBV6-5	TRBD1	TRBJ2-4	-	TGTGCCAGCAGTCTGGACAGGGTCAAAAACATTCAGTACTTC	CASSLDRVKNIQYF
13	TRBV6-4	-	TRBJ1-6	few	TGTGCCAGCAGTGACTCGGGCAATTCACCCCTCCACTTT	CASSDSGNSPLHF
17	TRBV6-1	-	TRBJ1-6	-	TGTGCCAGCAGTGTTGGACCGGCGGGGGTGGTTAATTCACCCCTCCACTTT	CASSVGPAGVVNSPLHF
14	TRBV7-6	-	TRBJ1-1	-	TGTGCCAGCAGCTCCCGGATGGGGCACACTGAAGCTTTCTTT	CASSSRMGHTEAFF
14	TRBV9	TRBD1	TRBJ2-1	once	TGTGCCAGCAGCGAATGGACAGGCGGTAGTGAGCAGTTCTTC	CASSEWTGGSEQFF
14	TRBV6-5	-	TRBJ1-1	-	TGTGCCAGCATCGACAGGTCCATGAACACTGAAGCTTTCTTT	CASIDRSMNTEAFF
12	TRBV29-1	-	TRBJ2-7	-	TGCAGCGTCGCGGACACCTCCTACGAGCAGTACTTC	CSVADTSYEQYF
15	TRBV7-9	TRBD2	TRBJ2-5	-	TGTGCCAGCAGCTTATCCCCTAGCGGGAGAGAGACCCAGTACTTC	CASSLSPSGRETQYF
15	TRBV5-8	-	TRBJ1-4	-	TGTGCCAGCCACCCCCCGTGGGGCGCTAATGAAAAACTGTTTTTT	CASHPPWGANEKLFF
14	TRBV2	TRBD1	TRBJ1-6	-	TGTGCCAGCAGTGAGGACAGGTATAATTCACCCCTCCACTTT	CASSEDRYNSPLHF
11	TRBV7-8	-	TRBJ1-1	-	TGTGCCAGCAGCTTCGGGAGAGGAGCTTTCTTT	CASSFGRGAFF
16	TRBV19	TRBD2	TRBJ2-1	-	TGTGCCAGTACCGATCCAGGACTAGTACCCTACAATGAGCAGTTCTTC	CASTDPGLVPYNEQFF
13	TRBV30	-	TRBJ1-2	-	TGTGCCTGGAGTGTAGACAGCTACTATGGCTACACCTTC	CAWSVDSYYGYTF
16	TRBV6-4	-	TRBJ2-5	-	TGTGCCAGCAGCCCTACCATAGCGAGTCGAGGTGAGACCCAGTACTTC	CASSPTIASRGETQYF
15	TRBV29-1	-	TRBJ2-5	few	TGCAGCGTTGATCAGGGCTGGACCTTACGAGAGACCCAGTACTTC	CSVDQGWTLRETQYF
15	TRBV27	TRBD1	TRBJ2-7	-	TGTGCCAGCAGTCCGCCGACAGGGGTAGTATACGAGCAGTACTTC	CASSPPTGVVYEQYF
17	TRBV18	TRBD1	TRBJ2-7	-	TGTGCCAGCTCACCAACCAGACAGGGCCCTACATCCTACGAGCAGTACTTC	CASSPTRQGPTSYEQYF
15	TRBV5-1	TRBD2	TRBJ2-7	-	TGCGCCAGCAGCTTGGGACTAGCGGGAGTTTACGAGCAGTACTTC	CASSLGLAGVYEQYF
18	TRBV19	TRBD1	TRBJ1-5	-	TGTGCCAGTAGGGGACCGGGACAGTTCTTGAAGGGGAATCAGCCCCAGCATTTT	CASRGPGQFLKGNQPQHF
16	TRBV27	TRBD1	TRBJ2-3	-	TGTGCCAGCAGTTTATCGATGGGACAGGGGACAGATACGCAGTATTTT	CASSLSMGQGTDTQYF
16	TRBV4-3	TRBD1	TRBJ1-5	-	TGCGCCAGCAGCCAAGGGACAGGGACTAGCAATCAGCCCCAGCATTTT	CASSQGTGTSNQPQHF
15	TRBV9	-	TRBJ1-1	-	TGTGCCAGCAGCGTAGAGGGGTGGGGGAACACTGAAGCTTTCTTT	CASSVEGWGNTEAFF
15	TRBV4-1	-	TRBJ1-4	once	TGCGCCAGCAGCCAAGGGCGGGGGAGTAATGAAAAACTGTTTTTT	CASSQGRGSNEKLFF
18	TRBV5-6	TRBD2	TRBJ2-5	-	TGTGCCAGCAGCTCTCTCACCAGCGGGGGGGCCGATCCAGAGACCCAGTACTTC	CASSSLTSGGADPETQYF
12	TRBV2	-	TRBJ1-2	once	TGTGCCAGCAGTGATACCAGGAATGGCTACACCTTC	CASSDTRNGYTF
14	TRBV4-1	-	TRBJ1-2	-	TGCGCCAGCAGCCAAGTGGTCGGGAGGGGTGGCTACACCTTC	CASSQVVGRGGYTF
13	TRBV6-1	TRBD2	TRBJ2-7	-	TGTGCCAGCAGTGCGGGAGGGGGCTACGAGCAGTACTTC	CASSAGGGYEQYF
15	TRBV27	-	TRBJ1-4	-	TGTGCCAGCTCACTACGGGGGGAAACTAATGAAAAACTGTTTTTT	CASSLRGETNEKLFF
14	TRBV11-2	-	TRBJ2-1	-	TGTGCCAGCAGTCCTCTAGCGTCCTACAATGAGCAGTTCTTC	CASSPLASYNEQFF
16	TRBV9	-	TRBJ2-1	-	TGTGCCAGCAGCGTAGTAGGTCGGGGGTTGAGCGGTGAGCAGTTCTTC	CASSVVGRGLSGEQFF
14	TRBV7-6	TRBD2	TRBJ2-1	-	TGTGCCAGCAGCTTAACCGGGACTATCAATGAGCAGTTCTTC	CASSLTGTINEQFF
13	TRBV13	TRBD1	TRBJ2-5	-	TGTGCCAGCAGCGGGACAGCCCAAGAGACCCAGTACTTC	CASSGTAQETQYF
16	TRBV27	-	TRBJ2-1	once	TGTGCCAGCAGTTTTTTGGGACTGAGCTCCTACAATGAGCAGTTCTTC	CASSFLGLSSYNEQFF
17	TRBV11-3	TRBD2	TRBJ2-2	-	TGTGCCAGCAGCTTTGGCGGGAGGGCGGAGGACACCGGGGAGCTGTTTTTT	CASSFGGRAEDTGELFF
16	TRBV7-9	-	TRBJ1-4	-	TGTGCCAGCAGCTTAGCGAACGCCCCTGGAGGTGAAAAACTGTTTTTT	CASSLANAPGGEKLFF
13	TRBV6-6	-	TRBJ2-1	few	TGTGCCAGCAGTCAGGGGTTATACAATGAGCAGTTCTTC	CASSQGLYNEQFF
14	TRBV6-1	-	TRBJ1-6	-	TGTGCCAGCAGTGAGGAGCAGACTAATTCACCCCTCCACTTT	CASSEEQTNSPLHF
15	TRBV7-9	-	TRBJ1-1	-	TGTGCCAGCAGCTTAGGAGGAATCAGCGGAACTGAAGCTTTCTTT	CASSLGGISGTEAFF
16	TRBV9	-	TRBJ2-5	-	TGTGCCAGCAGCGCCGTAGGGGGAGGGATCCAAGAGACCCAGTACTTC	CASSAVGGGIQETQYF
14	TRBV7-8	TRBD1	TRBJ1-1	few	TGTGCCAGCAGCTCCGGGACAGGGAACACTGAAGCTTTCTTT	CASSSGTGNTEAFF
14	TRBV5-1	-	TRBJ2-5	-	TGCGCCAGCAGCTCGGGAGCGGGCAGGGAGACCCAGTACTTC	CASSSGAGRETQYF
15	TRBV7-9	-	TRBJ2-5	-	TGTGCCAGCAGCGCCCTCCCTCCGGAGCAAGAGACCCAGTACTTC	CASSALPPEQETQYF
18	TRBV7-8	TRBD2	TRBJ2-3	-	TGTGCCAGCAGCTTAGATGGTAGGGCGGGGGGCGCGCGGTATACGCAGTATTTT	CASSLDGRAGGARYTQYF
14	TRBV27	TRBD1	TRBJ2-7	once	TGTGCCAGCAGTTTCGGGACAGGGCGCGGCGAGCAGTACTTC	CASSFGTGRGEQYF
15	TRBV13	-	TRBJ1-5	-	TGTGCCAGCAGCTTAGGGGCAGGCGGCAATCAGCCCCAGCATTTT	CASSLGAGGNQPQHF
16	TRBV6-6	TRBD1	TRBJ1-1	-	TGTGCCAGCAGCCGCCAAAGACAGGGGGGGAACACTGAAGCTTTCTTT	CASSRQRQGGNTEAFF
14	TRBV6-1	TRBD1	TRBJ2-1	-	TGTGCCAGCAGTGACTACGACAGGGGCAATGAGCAGTTCTTC	CASSDYDRGNEQFF
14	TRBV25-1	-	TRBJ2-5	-	TGTGCCAGCAGTGAATATACACCCATAGAGACCCAGTACTTC	CASSEYTPIETQYF
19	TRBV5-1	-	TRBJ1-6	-	TGCGCCAGCAGCTTGGAGTATTGGCAGGGGAGCTCCTATAATTCACCCCTCCACTTT	CASSLEYWQGSSYNSPLHF
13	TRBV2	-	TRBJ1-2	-	TGTGCCAGCAGTGAAAGCAGGGTCTATGGCTACACCTTC	CASSESRVYGYTF
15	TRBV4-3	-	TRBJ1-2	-	TGCGCCAGCAGCCAAGTTAATCCGGGGGACTATGGCTACACCTTC	CASSQVNPGDYGYTF